The 30 T cell receptor beta chains below were found in one sample sequenced in a study of molecular identifiers for immune sequencing clone quantification (dated by TCRdb to 2016 to 2018). Libraries came from PCR. Instrument on record: Illumina HiSeq 4000. TCRdb reworked the public reads: Q25 trimming with fastp, MiXCR clone assembly, productive beta chains retained. Merged by CDR3 protein, the rows form single entries marked with the most common genes and DNA. The sample has tens of thousands of distinct CDR3 sequences on record, 15% to 20% of them singletons. The leading ten clones occupy over 1.3% of the sample. Sequencing was performed on naive CD8+ T cells from blood, with Jurkat cell RNA spiked in. This specimen's cell subset or site label, interpreted: FACS-sorted CD8+CD4-CCR7+CD45RA+ naive T cells. The origin of the receptors is a human donor in good health. Some libraries in this study had Jurkat cell RNA spiked in.

This clonotype has ten or more counts. The rearrangement joins TRBV12-3 or TRBV12-4 to TRBJ2-1; weak D call: TRBD2 (7 bases). The CDR3 length is 13 residues. The V end lost 6 bases, the J end lost 7 bases, and 13 bases lay between the germline ends. The CDR3, as DNA: TGTGCCAGCAGCGGGGGGCCGGGGAATGAGCAGTTCTTC. Its protein is CASSGGPGNEQFF.

This clonotype was seen more than once but under ten times. This chain uses TRBV5-5 with TRBJ1-6, with D possibly being TRBD1 (5 bases). CDR1 and CDR2 (germline): SGHKS, YYEKEE (reference sequence). V lost 0 bases and J lost 6, with 7 bases in between. The CDR3 spans 14 residues. CDR3 in DNA: TGTGCCAGCAGCTTGGCAGGGTTTAATTCACCCCTCCACTTT. It translates to CASSLAGFNSPLHF.

The table lists this clonotype with a few counts. The gene calls are TRBV7-6 and TRBJ2-1, with D possibly matching TRBD1 (6 bases). V lost 1 base to trimming and J lost 5 bases, with 12 bases between them. The CDR3 is 15 amino acids. Germline-derived CDR1 and CDR2 are SGHVS and FNYEAQ. The CDR3 is CASSLVRTADNEQFF. The CDR3 nucleotides are TGTGCCAGCAGCTTAGTGCGGACAGCGGACAATGAGCAGTTCTTC.

In the case of this clonotype: A much bigger clone sits one base away, suggesting this may be a read error. J is TRBJ1-1 and V is TRBV5-6, with D possibly matching TRBD1 (5 bases). Germline CDR1 is SGHDT and CDR2 is YYEEEE. The CDR3 is 13 amino acids. V gave up 0 bases and J gave up 6 bases, with 9 bases separating them. The CDR3 spells CASSLGVGAEAFF. The CDR3, as DNA: TGTGCCAGCAGCTTGGGTGTGGGGGCTGAAGCTTTCTTT.

With respect to this clonotype: A much larger clone lies a single base off, so this may be a read error. This CDR3 fails to terminate in the conserved phenylalanine or tryptophan, so it likely reflects a read error. The V and J genes are TRBV11-2 and TRBJ1-1, with D hard to call. The CDR3 contains 13 residues. V was cut by 2 bases and J by 0 bases, with 4 bases left in between. The V gene's germline CDR1 is SGHAT and CDR2 FQNNGV. The CDR3 nucleotides read TGTGCCAGCAGCTTATACGTGAACACTGAAGCTTTCCTT. Its translation is CASSLYVNTEAFL.

This clonotype showed up many times. The chain joins TRBV4-3 to TRBJ1-4; 10 bases agree with TRBD1. The junction had 6 bases not matched to a gene; V was cut back by 3 bases and J by 8 bases. There are 15 residues in the CDR3. The germline V gene encodes CDR1 LGHNA and CDR2 YSLEER. CDR3 DNA sequence: TGCGCCAGCAGCCATCGACAGGGGGCAAGAGAAAAACTGTTTTTT. It specifies CASSHRQGAREKLFF.

A note on this clonotype: A read error is possible here, since a much larger clone lies one base away. V usage is TRBV15 and J usage is TRBJ1-1; possible D gene TRBD1, 5 bases. This CDR3 spans 14 amino acids. The germline gives CDR1 LNHNV, CDR2 YYDKDF (reference sequence). DNA for the CDR3: TGTGCCGCCAGCAGAGAACAGGAGAACACTGAAGCTTTCTTT. It codes for CAASREQENTEAFF.

On this clonotype itself: A much larger clone differs from this one at a single base, so this may be a read error. CDR3 sequence reads: CASSLGWGGQGTQYF. CDR3 DNA sequence: TGTGCCAGCAGCTTAGGTTGGGGTGGGCAAGGGACCCAGTACTTC. The chain joins TRBV7-3 to TRBJ2-5; no clear D gene. CDR1 is SGHTA and CDR2 is FQGTGA in the germline V gene. This CDR3 comprises 15 residues.

This chain connects TRBV7-8 to TRBJ2-7, with a tentative D call TRBD1 (6 bases). In germline, CDR1 is SGHVS, CDR2 FQNEAQ. The CDR3 spans 14 residues. Deletions cut 5 bases from V and 0 bases from J, with 11 bases between. The CDR3 reads CASSVGTSSYEQYF. In DNA, the CDR3 is TGTGCCAGCAGCGTCGGGACATCCTCCTACGAGCAGTACTTC.

The sample holds many counts of this clonotype. The chain employs TRBV7-6 and TRBJ2-7; D may be TRBD2 (5 bases). This CDR3 comprises 15 residues. V lost 1 base and J 4 bases, leaving 14 bases between the germline ends. Germline loops: CDR1 SGHVS, CDR2 FNYEAQ. The DNA of the CDR3 is TGTGCCAGCAGCTTAGGGACTCTTTCTGCGTACGAGCAGTACTTC. It yields the protein CASSLGTLSAYEQYF.

This clonotype was counted ten times or more. CDR3 protein: CAISEPTSVGYEQYF. The CDR3 DNA reads as TGTGCCATCAGTGAACCGACTAGCGTCGGGTACGAGCAGTACTTC. The chain couples TRBV10-3 to TRBJ2-7, with 8 positions matching TRBD2. Germline assignment: CDR1 ENHRY and CDR2 SYGVKD. This CDR3 contains 15 residues. V lost 3 bases, J lost 4 bases, and 8 bases stayed unmatched.

This clonotype has a count of ten or more. V is TRBV27 and J is TRBJ1-1; 7 bases agree with TRBD1. CDR1 is MNHEY and CDR2 is SMNVEV in the germline V gene (reference sequence). V shed 5 bases and J 4 bases; nucleotides not matched to a gene: 10. This CDR3 spans 15 amino acids. The CDR3 protein is CASSPSPRGATEAFF. Here the CDR3 DNA reads TGTGCCAGCAGTCCCTCCCCCAGGGGGGCCACTGAAGCTTTCTTT.

This clonotype was seen ten or more times. The chain has TRBV7-6 and TRBJ2-7; 9 bases agree with TRBD2. V was pared by 2 bases and J by 6 bases, with 5 bases of the junction left unmatched. The CDR3 totals 14 residues. Germline loops: CDR1 SGHVS, CDR2 FNYEAQ. The CDR3 region has the DNA TGTGCCAGCAGCTTACCCCCAGCGGGGGGCGAGCAGTACTTC. Translated: CASSLPPAGGEQYF.

This clonotype was seen at least ten times. The V call is TRBV4-1, the J call TRBJ2-7, with D tentatively TRBD2 (6 bases). CDR3 length equals 18 residues. Germline V gene lookup returns CDR1 MGHRA and CDR2 YSYEKL. Trimming shortened V by 4 bases and J by 0 bases, and 22 bases separated the two germline ends. The CDR3 here is CASSRRDSGLPTSYEQYF. The CDR3 DNA follows: TGCGCCAGCAGCCGACGGGACTCCGGTCTTCCTACCTCCTACGAGCAGTACTTC.

The sample holds many counts of this clonotype. V and J are TRBV28 and TRBJ2-2; a weak D match, TRBD1 (6 bases). This CDR3 is built from 14 residues. V was cut by 4 bases and J by 8 bases, with 14 bases left in between. Germline CDR1 and CDR2: MDHEN and SYDVKM. The CDR3 bases are TGTGCCAGCAGTTCAGGACAGCCGGGTGGGGAGCTGTTTTTT. Its protein product is CASSSGQPGGELFF.

This clonotype was observed many times. The rearrangement links TRBV7-9 to TRBJ2-1; 10 bases line up with TRBD2. The trim removed 1 base at V and 7 bases at J, leaving 7 bases unmatched. This CDR3 contains 16 residues. The germline gives CDR1 SEHNR, CDR2 FQNEAQ (reference sequence). The CDR3 spells CASSLVPSGSENEQFF. The CDR3 DNA is TGTGCCAGCAGCTTAGTCCCTAGCGGGAGTGAAAATGAGCAGTTCTTC. Filled out from reference TRBV7-9 and TRBJ2-1, the complete variable domain reads DTGVSQNPRHKITKRGQNVTFRCDPISEHNRLYWYRQTLGQGPEFLTYFQNEAQLEKSRLLSDRFSAERPKGSFSTLEIQRTEQGDSAMYLCASSLVPSGSENEQFFGPGTRLTVL.

This clonotype was recorded at least ten times. J is TRBJ2-7 and V is TRBV4-2, with 10 bases matching TRBD1. J lost 5 bases, V lost 3 bases, and 10 bases had no gene match. Germline V lookup: CDR1 LGHNA, CDR2 YNFKEQ. This CDR3 has 16 residues. The chain's CDR3 is CASSQPGTGAQNEQYF. The CDR3 DNA follows: TGTGCCAGCAGCCAGCCCGGGACAGGGGCCCAAAACGAGCAGTACTTC.

In this sample, this clonotype turned up a few times. This may be a read error: a much more frequent sequence differs by one nucleotide. The chain recombines TRBV20-1 with TRBJ2-2; TRBD2 agrees at 7 bases. This CDR3 is 13 amino acids long. CDR1 and CDR2 (germline): DFQATT, SNEGSKA (reference sequence). CDR3 in amino acids: CSAVSGNTGELVF. CDR3 in DNA: TGCAGTGCTGTCAGCGGGAACACCGGGGAGCTGGTTTTT.

The chain carries TRBV11-2 and TRBJ2-1, with D possibly matching TRBD1 (6 bases). V lost 4 bases and J lost 10, with 26 bases in between. Germline CDR1 and CDR2: SGHAT and FQNNGV. This CDR3 is 17 amino acids long. The CDR3: CASSSRGTTISGNEQFF. As DNA, the CDR3 is TGTGCCAGCAGCTCACGAGGGACAACCATTTCGGGCAACGAGCAGTTCTTC.

There are many counts of this clonotype. The J gene is TRBJ2-7, the V gene TRBV6-6, with D unresolved. CDR3 length: 11 amino acids. V was trimmed by 5 bases and J by 6 bases, leaving 8 bases between them. Per germline, CDR1 MNHNY and CDR2 SVGAGI (reference sequence). CDR3 in amino acids: CASSQTSEQYF. CDR3 DNA: TGTGCCAGCAGTCAGACCTCCGAGCAGTACTTC.

This clonotype has at least ten counts. The rearrangement links TRBV29-1 to TRBJ2-2; 10 bases are a match to TRBD1. The CDR3 loop spans 13 amino acids. Germline CDR1 reads SQVTM; CDR2 reads ANQGSEA. V trimming: 7 bases; J trimming: 8 bases; junction bases outside the gene matches: 7. CDR3 DNA: TGCAGCGCCACGACAGGGGGCGGAGGGGAGCTGTTTTTT. The encoded protein is CSATTGGGGELFF.

This clonotype showed up just a few times. The rearrangement links TRBV3-2 to TRBJ2-1; the listed D gene, TRBD2, was not tested against the DNA. TRBV3-2 is flagged as a pseudogene. The CDR3 is 17 amino acids. The CDR3 is CASSQDPGREGADEQFF. CDR3 nucleotide sequence: TGTGCCAGCAGCCAAGATCCTGGGCGGGAGGGTGCCGATGAGCAGTTCTTC.

The table lists this clonotype with a few counts. The chain is built from TRBV9 and TRBJ2-3; 12 bases are a match to TRBD2. This CDR3 region has 15 residues. Germline V gene data show CDR1 as SGDLS and CDR2 as YYNGEE. Trimming at V came to 3 bases and at J to 4 bases, leaving 3 bases not matched to a gene. As DNA, the CDR3 is TGTGCCAGCAGCGCGACTAGCGGGAGTGCAGATACGCAGTATTTT. It codes for CASSATSGSADTQYF.

This clonotype was counted many times. The rearrangement joins TRBV9 to TRBJ2-5, with D tentatively TRBD2 (6 bases). The CDR3 contains 16 residues. Germline values: CDR1 SGDLS, CDR2 YYNGEE. V shed 2 bases and J shed 2 bases, with 16 bases lying between them. The CDR3 DNA reads TGTGCCAGCAGCGTCTACGCCGGGACTTTACAAGAGACCCAGTACTTC. It yields the protein CASSVYAGTLQETQYF.

With respect to this clonotype: The CDR3 ends on some other residue instead of the conserved phenylalanine or tryptophan, so this is likely a read error. The DNA is omitted, as the CDR3 cannot be located on it reliably, and the CDR3 follows TCRdb's listing. The rearrangement uses TRBV7-2 and TRBJ2-5; the D call in the table, TRBD1, was not verified against the DNA. CDR1 and CDR2 (germline): SGHTA, FQGNSA. The CDR3 numbers 15 amino acids, ends counted. The CDR3 here is CASSLDGLGGETQCS.

This clonotype was recorded many times. The chain recombines TRBV23-1 with TRBJ2-4; D is perhaps TRBD2 (6 bases). TRBV23-1 is recorded as an ORF, its role being uncertain. The ends were cut back, 4 bases at V and 10 bases at J, with 11 bases in the middle. The CDR3 is 12 residues long. CDR3 protein: CASSPGGRIQYF. Here the CDR3 DNA reads TGCGCCAGCAGTCCCGGGGGACGGATTCAGTACTTC.

In regard to this clonotype: A single base separates this from a much larger clone, so it may be a read error. The genes are TRBV6-1 and TRBJ2-7; D is unclear. The V gene's germline CDR1 is MNHNS and CDR2 SASEGT. The length of the CDR3 is 14 residues. Trimming cost V 4 bases and J 3 bases, with 13 bases left between them. This CDR3 reads CASSVKGFDYEQYF. CDR3 coding DNA: TGTGCCAGCAGTGTGAAGGGTTTCGACTACGAGCAGTACTTC.

Comment on this clonotype: This may stem from a read error, because a much larger clone lies one nucleotide away. The V call is TRBV12-3 or TRBV12-4, the J call TRBJ2-3, with D possibly TRBD1 on 5 matching bases. This CDR3 has 14 residues. CDR3 region: CASGEWKSTGTQYF. The DNA of the CDR3 is TGTGCCAGCGGGGAATGGAAAAGCACAGGTACGCAGTATTTT.

This clonotype was picked up many times. CDR3 nucleotides: TGTGCCAGCAGTTTAACAGGGGAGGGAATCGGAGAGACCCAGTACTTC. Its translation is CASSLTGEGIGETQYF. The chain is built from TRBV28 and TRBJ2-5; TRBD1 or TRBD2 may be the D gene (7 bases each). V lost 2 bases and J lost 4, with 17 bases in between. The CDR3 is 16 residues long. The germline V gene encodes CDR1 MDHEN and CDR2 SYDVKM.

There are many counts of this clonotype. This sequence joins TRBV4-1 and TRBJ1-3, with a tentative D call TRBD1 (5 bases). The V end lost 0 bases, the J end lost 3 bases, and 15 bases lay between the germline ends. Germline V gene data show CDR1 as MGHRA and CDR2 as YSYEKL. There are 17 residues in the CDR3. DNA of the CDR3: TGCGCCAGCAGCCAAGAGGGGACTGAGTTCGTTGGAAACACCATATATTTT. It translates to CASSQEGTEFVGNTIYF.